Listed below are T cell receptor beta chains from one sample, sequenced in a study of T cells in Graves' hyperthyroidism and ophthalmopathy. MiXCR, applied by TCRdb to the multiplex PCR reads, yields one record per CDR3 protein. The table has 300,000 to 400,000 distinct CDR3 sequences, 21% seen once; the top ten hold 50% to 65%. Material for sequencing was blood. These receptor sequences come from a woman aged 45-65 years with Graves' hyperthyroidism. Both conserved end residues are part of each CDR3. The order of the fields is J gene, D gene, clone size, V gene, CDR3 protein, CDR3 DNA. A D gene is named only where the DNA matches it firmly. Part of the rows lack a size; the others show once, few, many or a class for expanded clones.

>TRBJ2-7|TRBD2|many|TRBV6-1
CASRLSGLAYEQYF
TGTGCCAGCAGGCTCTCTGGACTAGCCTACGAGCAGTACTTC
>TRBJ2-3|TRBD1|-|TRBV6-1
CASSEARDREAPDTQYF
TGTGCCAGCAGTGAAGCGCGAGACAGGGAAGCCCCAGATACGCAGTATTTT
>TRBJ2-1|-|many|TRBV12-3/TRBV12-4
CASSLGGLAVYNEQFF
TGTGCCAGCAGTTTAGGGGGGCTAGCGGTCTACAATGAGCAGTTCTTC
>TRBJ1-4|-|many|TRBV7-2
CASSPRVSDEKLFF
TGTGCCAGCAGCCCCAGGGTGTCTGATGAAAAACTGTTTTTT
>TRBJ2-6|-|many|TRBV11-3
CASSPADSGANVLTF
TGTGCCAGCAGCCCAGCTGACTCTGGGGCCAACGTCCTGACTTTC
>TRBJ2-5|TRBD1|many|TRBV29-1
CSVETGVKGKETQYF
TGCAGCGTTGAGACAGGGGTAAAGGGGAAAGAGACCCAGTACTTC
>TRBJ2-1|TRBD2|-|TRBV20-1
CSATGLAGGLGNEQFF
TGCAGTGCTACCGGTCTCGCGGGAGGGCTCGGCAATGAGCAGTTCTTC
>TRBJ2-5|TRBD1|many|TRBV28
CASSPPGQGRETQYF
TGTGCCAGCAGTCCCCCGGGACAGGGGCGTGAGACCCAGTACTTC
>TRBJ2-7|-|-|TRBV29-1
CSVVGLVPAGEQYF
TGCAGCGTTGTTGGGCTAGTTCCCGCAGGCGAGCAGTACTTC
>TRBJ2-1|-|many|TRBV7-9
CASSAGSDLDEQFF
TGTGCCAGCAGCGCGGGGAGCGATCTGGATGAGCAGTTCTTC
>TRBJ2-7|TRBD2|many|TRBV18
CASSSPGLADYEQYF
TGTGCCAGCTCATCACCGGGACTAGCGGACTACGAGCAGTACTTC
>TRBJ1-5|-|many|TRBV9
CASSASTGLGQPQHF
TGTGCCAGCAGCGCCAGTACAGGGTTGGGACAGCCCCAGCATTTT
>TRBJ1-1|-|many|TRBV11-3
CASSRDATNNFF
TGTGCCAGCAGCCGGGACGCCACAAACAATTTCTTT
>TRBJ2-2|-|once|TRBV10-3
CAIRLGPNTGELFF
TGTGCCATCAGACTTGGCCCGAACACCGGGGAGCTGTTTTTT
>TRBJ1-1|-|-|TRBV11-3
CAGSLKLNTEAFF
TGTGCCGGCAGCTTAAAGTTGAACACTGAAGCTTTCTTT
>TRBJ2-3|TRBD2|many|TRBV20-1
CSALPSGSTDTQYF
TGCAGTGCTTTGCCTAGCGGAAGCACAGATACGCAGTATTTT
>TRBJ1-1|-|many|TRBV4-1
CASSFQENTEAFF
TGCGCCAGCAGCTTCCAAGAGAACACTGAAGCTTTCTTT
>TRBJ2-3|-|few|TRBV19
CASSIRGGSADTQYF
TGTGCCAGTAGTATCAGGGGCGGATCTGCAGATACGCAGTATTTT
>TRBJ2-2|-|few|TRBV12-3/TRBV12-4
CASSLKGNTGELFF
TGTGCCAGCAGTTTGAAGGGGAACACCGGGGAGCTGTTTTTT
>TRBJ1-2|-|few|TRBV27
CASSPAAFTNYGYTF
TGTGCCAGCAGTCCGGCAGCCTTCACTAACTATGGCTACACCTTC
>TRBJ2-6|-|-|TRBV18
CASSPRGGFGGASVLTF
TGTGCCAGCTCACCGCGAGGGGGATTCGGTGGGGCCAGCGTCCTGACTTTC
>TRBJ1-5|-|few|TRBV20-1
CSARDRDSYQPQHF
TGCAGTGCTAGAGATCGAGACTCTTATCAGCCCCAGCATTTT
>TRBJ2-7|TRBD1|few|TRBV2
CASSGDRGQFDEQYF
TGTGCCAGCAGTGGGGACAGGGGGCAGTTCGACGAGCAGTACTTC
>TRBJ1-5|-|many|TRBV20-1
CSARAGSGNQPQHF
TGCAGTGCTAGAGCAGGGTCTGGCAATCAGCCCCAGCATTTT
>TRBJ2-7|TRBD2|many|TRBV12-3/TRBV12-4
CASSSGLADEQYF
TGTGCCAGCAGCTCGGGACTAGCCGACGAGCAGTACTTC
>TRBJ2-1|-|many|TRBV28
CASGSQNEQFF
TGTGCCAGCGGCTCCCAGAATGAGCAGTTCTTC
>TRBJ2-3|-|many|TRBV5-6
CASSLGGGEDTQYF
TGTGCCAGCAGCCTAGGGGGAGGTGAGGATACGCAGTATTTT
>TRBJ2-5|-|-|TRBV12-5
CASEGWLGTQYF
TGTGCTAGTGAAGGGTGGCTAGGGACCCAGTACTTC